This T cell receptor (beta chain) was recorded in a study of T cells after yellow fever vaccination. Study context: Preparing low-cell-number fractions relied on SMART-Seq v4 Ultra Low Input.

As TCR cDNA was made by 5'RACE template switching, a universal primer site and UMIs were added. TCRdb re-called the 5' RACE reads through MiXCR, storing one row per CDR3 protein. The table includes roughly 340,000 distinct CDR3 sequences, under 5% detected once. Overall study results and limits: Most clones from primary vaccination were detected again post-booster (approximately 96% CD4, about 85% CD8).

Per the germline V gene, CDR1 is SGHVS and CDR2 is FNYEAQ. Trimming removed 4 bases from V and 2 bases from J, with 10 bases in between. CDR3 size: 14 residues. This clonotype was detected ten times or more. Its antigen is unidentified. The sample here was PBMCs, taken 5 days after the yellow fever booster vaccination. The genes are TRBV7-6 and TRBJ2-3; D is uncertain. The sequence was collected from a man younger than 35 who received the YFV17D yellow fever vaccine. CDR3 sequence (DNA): TGTGCCAGCAGCTCAGACTCATACACAGATACGCAGTATTTT. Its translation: CASSSDSYTDTQYF.